This passage covers 29 T cell receptor beta chains from one sample sequenced in a study of blood T cell repertoires in COVID-19. Clones were sequenced by immunoSEQ multiplex PCR, and TCRdb holds only the in-frame ones, with some missing. The repertoire consists of about 190,000 clones, with more than 70% occurring once and the leading ten covering under 4.5%. Sequenced material: peripheral blood. These receptors all come from a woman aged 25 to 39 with acute or convalescent COVID-19.

J is TRBJ2-4 and V is TRBV5-1; D is unclear. The CDR3 totals 14 residues. The germline gives CDR1 SGHRS, CDR2 YFSETQ. The V end was cut by 4 bases, the J end by 1 base, with 9 bases between. CDR3 coding DNA: TGCGCCAGCAGCCTAGGATCCGCCAAAAACATTCAGTACTTC. Translation gives CASSLGSAKNIQYF.

The J gene is TRBJ1-5, the V gene TRBV27; D not resolved. Germline V gene data show CDR1 as MNHEY and CDR2 as SMNVEV (reference sequence). The CDR3 is 12 amino acids. The V end lost 1 base, the J end lost 6 bases, and 4 bases lay between the germline ends. The CDR3 DNA follows: TGTGCCAGCAGTTTATTCGGTCAGCCCCAGCATTTT. Encoded protein: CASSLFGQPQHF.

J is TRBJ2-1 and V is TRBV4-2, with D unclear. The CDR3 contains 17 residues. Germline-derived CDR1 and CDR2 are LGHNA and YNFKEQ. Trimming took off 1 base at V and 4 bases at J, with 17 bases between the two ends. DNA for the CDR3: TGTGCCAGCAGCCAAGTCATCGAAAGCGATGCTTACAATGAGCAGTTCTTC. It codes for CASSQVIESDAYNEQFF.

The chain recombines TRBV6-5 with TRBJ1-3; TRBD1 aligns across 8 bases. The V gene's germline CDR1 is MNHEY and CDR2 SVGAGI. The CDR3 runs to 15 residues. V was pared by 4 bases and J by 4 bases, with 6 bases of the junction left unmatched. DNA for the CDR3: TGTGCCAGCAGTTTACAGGGGGGTCTAGGAAACACCATATATTTT. This gives the protein CASSLQGGLGNTIYF.

The V and J genes are TRBV28 and TRBJ1-5; TRBD1 might be the D (6 bases). Trimming cost V 7 bases and J 5 bases, with 15 bases left between them. Germline loops: CDR1 MDHEN, CDR2 SYDVKM. The CDR3 contains 14 residues. The CDR3 DNA sequence: TGTGCCAGCACACTCAGGGGACCGTATCAGCCCCAGCATTTT. The encoded protein is CASTLRGPYQPQHF.

V gene TRBV28 combines with J gene TRBJ1-5, with D possibly matching TRBD1 (5 bases). The CDR3 totals 15 residues. Germline V lookup: CDR1 MDHEN, CDR2 SYDVKM. V was shortened by 4 bases and J by 2 bases, with 12 bases between the two germline ends. Here the CDR3 reads CASSSGLKGNQPQHF. The CDR3 DNA reads as TGTGCCAGCAGTTCAGGGTTAAAGGGCAATCAGCCCCAGCATTTT.

The chain links TRBV27 to TRBJ1-5; D call uncertain. Germline-derived CDR1 and CDR2 are MNHEY and SMNVEV (reference sequence). V shed 6 bases and J shed 7 bases, with 28 bases lying between them. This CDR3 has 18 residues. DNA of the CDR3: TGTGCCAGCAGCAATTTGGCGATTCGGGATGGGCGGATACAGCCCCAGCATTTT. Translation gives CASSNLAIRDGRIQPQHF.

The V gene is TRBV10-3, the J gene TRBJ2-1; 7 nucleotides line up with TRBD1. Germline CDR1 ENHRY, CDR2 SYGVKD. V lost 10 bases to trimming and J lost 5 bases; unmatched junction nucleotides: 8. This CDR3 has 13 residues. This chain's CDR3 is CATRTQGDNEQFF. The CDR3, as DNA: TGTGCCACCCGGACCCAGGGGGACAATGAGCAGTTCTTC.

The chain recombines TRBV2 with TRBJ2-5; 7 nucleotides line up with TRBD2. The germline CDR1 and CDR2 sequences are SNHLY and FYNNEI. CDR3 length equals 13 residues. Trimming took 3 bases from V and 5 from J; bases not matched to a gene: 3. DNA for the CDR3: TGTGCCAGCAGTGACGTCGGGGGGGAGACCCAGTACTTC. Its protein product is CASSDVGGETQYF.

The V call is TRBV7-9, the J call TRBJ2-1; tentative D call: TRBD2 (5 bases). The CDR3 runs 14 residues. In germline, CDR1 is SEHNR, CDR2 FQNEAQ (reference sequence). Trimming removed 2 bases at V and 9 bases at J, with 14 bases between. The CDR3 here is CASSLSSSRAEQFF. The CDR3 nucleotides are TGTGCCAGCAGCTTATCTTCTAGCCGTGCTGAGCAGTTCTTC.

The V call is TRBV5-8, the J call TRBJ2-2; D is possibly TRBD1 (5 bases). The CDR3 runs 15 residues. V was trimmed by 4 bases and J by 1 base, leaving 11 bases between them. Germline CDR1 is SGHTS and CDR2 is YDEGEE. The CDR3 sequence is CASSGGHLNTGELFF. The DNA of the CDR3 is TGTGCCAGCAGCGGCGGACACCTGAACACCGGGGAGCTGTTTTTT.

The V call is TRBV3-1 (or the pseudogene TRBV3-2), the J call TRBJ1-6; perhaps TRBD1 as D (5 bases). The germline V and J ends were trimmed by 1 base and 8 bases, with 9 bases remaining between them. CDR1 is LGHDT, CDR2 YNNKEL, per germline (reference sequence). The CDR3 covers 14 residues. CDR3 sequence: CASSQATGDSPLHF. The CDR3 nucleotides read TGTGCCAGCAGCCAAGCGACGGGGGATTCACCCCTCCACTTT.

In regard to this clone: Other DNA sequences in the same sample also yield this CDR3. This chain uses TRBV18 with TRBJ2-7; 11 bases match TRBD2. With V trimmed by 3 bases and J by 2 bases, 0 bases remained unmatched. This CDR3 is 14 amino acids long. The germline CDR1 and CDR2 sequences are KGHSH and LQKENI. This CDR3 is CASSPSGRAYEQYF. CDR3 DNA: TGTGCCAGCTCACCTAGCGGGAGGGCCTACGAGCAGTACTTC.

This clone was seen more than once but under ten times. This rearrangement joins TRBV3-1 (or the pseudogene TRBV3-2) to TRBJ2-7, with 8 nucleotides matching TRBD2. Germline V gene lookup returns CDR1 LGHDT and CDR2 YNNKEL (reference sequence). V gave up 5 bases and J gave up 12 bases; unmatched junction bases: 18. The CDR3 runs to 15 residues. CDR3 sequence reads: CASSFSGTGGLVPYF. The CDR3 DNA reads TGTGCCAGCAGCTTTAGCGGGACCGGTGGGTTGGTACCGTACTTC.

V is TRBV5-1 and J is TRBJ2-7; weak D call: TRBD2 (5 bases). V dropped 4 bases and J dropped 6 bases, with 20 bases sitting between them. The V gene's germline CDR1 is SGHRS and CDR2 YFSETQ. The CDR3 extends over 15 amino acids. In DNA, the CDR3 is TGCGCCAGCAGCCCTCTATCGAGGGCACTATTCGAGCAGTACTTC. Protein: CASSPLSRALFEQYF.

The rearrangement links TRBV2 to TRBJ1-1; no definite D call. Germline assignment: CDR1 SNHLY and CDR2 FYNNEI. There are 14 residues in the CDR3. V lost 10 bases, J lost 5 bases, and 20 bases lay in between. The CDR3 loop reads CATTRWAPETEAFF. The CDR3 nucleotides read TGTGCCACTACCCGGTGGGCCCCCGAGACTGAAGCTTTCTTT.

The chain employs TRBV7-9 and TRBJ2-1; 7 bases line up with TRBD2. Germline CDR1 is SEHNR and CDR2 is FQNEAQ (reference sequence). V lost 6 bases, J lost 6 bases, and 8 bases stayed unmatched. The CDR3 spans 14 residues. CDR3 region: CASRFSGSANEQFF. As DNA, the CDR3 is TGTGCCAGCAGGTTTAGCGGGTCGGCCAATGAGCAGTTCTTC.

In this sample, this clone turned up a few times. The chain uses TRBV7-6 and TRBJ2-1, with 14 nucleotides matching TRBD2. The length of the CDR3 is 15 residues. Looked up from germline, CDR1 is SGHVS and CDR2 is FNYEAQ. V lost 5 bases and J lost 12; bases outside the gene matches: 9. The CDR3 DNA reads TGTGCCAGCAGCCTGATGGGACTAGCGGGAGAGATGCAGTTCTTC. It is translated as CASSLMGLAGEMQFF.

The chain uses TRBV6-1 and TRBJ1-3; no definite D call. Germline-derived CDR1 and CDR2 are MNHNS and SASEGT. The V end lost 1 base, the J end lost 0 bases, and 7 bases lay between the germline ends. This CDR3 is 15 amino acids long. The CDR3 region is CASSEGPSSGNTIYF. The DNA for the CDR3 is TGTGCCAGCAGTGAAGGGCCTAGCTCTGGAAACACCATATATTTT.

This clone came up once. The chain links TRBV5-6 to TRBJ2-1; 9 bases are a match to TRBD1. CDR3 length: 12 residues. Trimming removed 10 bases from V and 10 bases from J; junction bases left unmatched: 9. CDR1 is SGHDT, CDR2 YYEEEE, per germline. Here the CDR3 reads CAGGTGSGEQFF. CDR3 in DNA: TGTGCCGGCGGGACAGGGAGCGGGGAGCAGTTCTTC.

This clone was observed a few times. CDR3 region: CASSITGGELFF. CDR3 sequence (DNA): TGTGCCAGCAGCATTACCGGCGGGGAGCTGTTTTTT. The chain links TRBV9 to TRBJ2-2, with unresolved D. The CDR3 spans 12 residues. The V end lost 4 bases, the J end lost 7 bases, and 8 bases lay between the germline ends. CDR1 and CDR2 (germline): SGDLS, YYNGEE.

The V call is TRBV10-2, the J call TRBJ2-1; D not certain. Trimming cost V 5 bases and J 2 bases, with 13 bases left between them. Germline lookup yields CDR1 WSHSY and CDR2 SAAADI. The CDR3 length is 15 residues. The CDR3, as DNA: TGCGCCAGCAGTTTACTCGATCCAACCTACAATGAGCAGTTCTTC. It codes for CASSLLDPTYNEQFF.

The chain joins TRBV4-1 to TRBJ2-7; 11 positions agree with TRBD2. CDR1 and CDR2 from the germline V gene are MGHRA and YSYEKL. V trimming: 8 bases; J trimming: 4 bases; junction bases outside the gene matches: 7. This CDR3 is 14 amino acids long. DNA for the CDR3: TGCGCCAGCCAACCCACTAGCGGGAGTTACGAGCAGTACTTC. This encodes CASQPTSGSYEQYF.

The rearrangement joins TRBV5-1 to TRBJ2-3, with 8 positions matching TRBD2. Trimming cost V 0 bases and J 8 bases; bases outside gene matches: 8. Germline-derived CDR1 and CDR2 are SGHRS and YFSETQ. The CDR3 runs to 15 residues. CDR3 nucleotides: TGCGCCAGCAGCTTGGACGGGACTAGTGGTGTTACGCAGTATTTT. Protein: CASSLDGTSGVTQYF.

V usage is TRBV27 and J usage is TRBJ2-3, with TRBD2 matching over 9 bases. The CDR3 totals 18 residues. Germline V lookup: CDR1 MNHEY, CDR2 SMNVEV (reference sequence). V lost 0 bases and J lost 5; bases outside the gene matches: 12. The CDR3 is CASSLSNPGTSMVDTQYF. The CDR3 DNA reads as TGTGCCAGCAGTTTATCCAATCCCGGGACTAGCATGGTAGATACGCAGTATTTT.

The rearrangement links TRBV25-1 to TRBJ1-4; TRBD1 agrees at 10 bases. The J segment lost 5 bases and the V segment lost 8 bases, leaving 8 bases of the junction unmatched. The CDR3 spans 15 residues. Germline-derived CDR1 and CDR2 are MGHDK and SYGVNS. The CDR3, as DNA: TGTGCCAGCGATGGAATGGACAGGGGGAATGAAAAACTGTTTTTT. Amino acid sequence: CASDGMDRGNEKLFF.

This clone has just one count. CDR3 DNA sequence: TGCAGTGCTAGTTGGGCAGGGCGGGAGGCCCACGAGCAGTACTTC. It is translated as CSASWAGREAHEQYF. The chain joins TRBV20-1 to TRBJ2-7, with 8 bases matching TRBD2. Unmatched junction bases numbered 12, after V lost 3 bases and J lost 5 bases. The CDR3 loop spans 15 amino acids. Per the germline V gene, CDR1 is DFQATT and CDR2 is SNEGSKA (reference sequence).

The chain employs TRBV28 and TRBJ2-1; the match to TRBD2 covers 11 bases. The CDR3 runs to 15 residues. Germline V gives CDR1 MDHEN, CDR2 SYDVKM. V lost 2 bases to trimming and J lost 7 bases; unmatched junction nucleotides: 4. The CDR3 loop is CASSLLAGGPNEQFF. The DNA for the CDR3 is TGTGCCAGCAGTTTACTAGCGGGAGGTCCAAATGAGCAGTTCTTC.

J is TRBJ2-5 and V is TRBV2, with TRBD2 matching over 10 bases. V shed 2 bases and J 2 bases; nucleotides not matched to a gene: 2. The length of the CDR3 is 15 residues. The germline V gene encodes CDR1 SNHLY and CDR2 FYNNEI. The CDR3 DNA reads TGTGCCAGCAGTGAAATAGCGGGAGGTCAAGAGACCCAGTACTTC. Amino acid sequence: CASSEIAGGQETQYF.